The 23 T cell receptor beta chains below come from one sample, sequenced in a study of T-cell reconstitution after alpha-beta-depleted transplantation in children. Researchers prepared the TCRbeta library using unique molecular identifiers, the study reports. TCRdb reprocessed the PCR reads via MiXCR and lists one record per CDR3 protein. The sample yields roughly 570,000 distinct CDR3 sequences, roughly 30% seen once. This specimen consisted of PBMCs, obtained before TCRalphabeta/CD19-depleted stem cell transplant. Receptor source: a boy younger than two with Wiskott-Aldrich syndrome, due to receive a stem cell transplant.

CDR3 DNA sequence: TGTGCCAGTAGTACCGAGGTTTACACCGGGGAGCTGTTTTTT. It is translated as CASSTEVYTGELFF. The rearrangement joins TRBV19 to TRBJ2-2, with D hard to call. V was clipped by 4 bases and J by 3 bases, with 9 bases between them. Germline loops: CDR1 LNHDA, CDR2 SQIVND (reference sequence). CDR3 size: 14 residues.

This rearrangement joins TRBV5-1 to TRBJ2-5; 8 nucleotides line up with TRBD2. Trimming cost V 6 bases and J 5 bases; bases outside gene matches: 6. Germline V gene sequence: CDR1 SGHRS, CDR2 YFSETQ. The CDR3 runs to 13 residues. The CDR3 here is CASKYGGGETQYF. The CDR3 DNA sequence: TGCGCCAGCAAGTACGGCGGGGGGGAGACCCAGTACTTC.

The count of this clonotype is one. The chain joins TRBV24-1 to TRBJ2-1; the match to TRBD2 covers 14 bases. CDR1 and CDR2 (germline): KGHDR, SFDVKD. The CDR3 is 17 residues long. Losses at the gene ends were 4 bases for V and 8 bases for J; bases not matched to a gene: 9. CDR3 DNA: TGTGCCACCAGTGAATCCGGGACTAGCGGGAGAGGCGATGAGCAGTTCTTC. Translation gives CATSESGTSGRGDEQFF.

This rearrangement joins TRBV15 to TRBJ2-1; D tentatively fits TRBD1 or TRBD2 (5 bases each). Germline V gene lookup returns CDR1 LNHNV and CDR2 YYDKDF (reference sequence). V lost 0 bases and J 6 bases, leaving 15 bases between the germline ends. This CDR3 has 16 amino acids. CDR3 region: CATSRDGRGAANEQFF. CDR3 in DNA: TGTGCCACCAGCAGAGATGGTAGAGGGGCGGCCAATGAGCAGTTCTTC.

This clonotype was counted only a few times. The rearrangement links TRBV4-1 to TRBJ2-3, with D hard to call. The V gene lost 0 bases and the J gene lost 1 base, with 17 bases spanning the gap. Per germline, CDR1 MGHRA and CDR2 YSYEKL. The CDR3 spans 18 residues. The CDR3 region is CASSQDTSASLGTDTQYF. In DNA, the CDR3 is TGCGCCAGCAGCCAAGATACAAGTGCGAGCTTGGGCACAGATACGCAGTATTTT.

This chain joins TRBV28 and TRBJ2-1; tentative D call: TRBD1 (6 bases). CDR1 is MDHEN, CDR2 SYDVKM, per germline. The CDR3 contains 15 residues. The V and J ends lost 8 bases and 0 bases respectively, with 14 bases between them. Here the CDR3 reads CASPPTGVSYNEQFF. The CDR3 DNA reads as TGTGCCAGCCCCCCGACAGGCGTCTCCTACAATGAGCAGTTCTTC.

This chain uses TRBV20-1 with TRBJ2-5; the D call may be TRBD1 or TRBD2 (7 bases each). V lost 3 bases and J lost 4, with 18 bases in between. The CDR3 has 15 residues. CDR1 and CDR2 from the germline V gene are DFQATT and SNEGSKA (reference sequence). The CDR3 DNA sequence: TGCAGTGCTAGGGATTACAGGGGAGGGTCAGAGACCCAGTACTTC. This encodes CSARDYRGGSETQYF.

This clonotype was picked up a small number of times. The V gene is TRBV20-1, the J gene TRBJ2-1, with TRBD1 matching over 8 bases. Germline V gene sequence: CDR1 DFQATT, CDR2 SNEGSKA (reference sequence). V lost 6 bases and J lost 6; bases outside the gene matches: 7. This CDR3 comprises 13 residues. The CDR3 loop reads CSAPGQAVNEQFF. DNA for the CDR3: TGCAGTGCACCGGGACAGGCGGTCAATGAGCAGTTCTTC.

CDR3: CASGPDGTSGRETQYF. CDR3 sequence (DNA): TGTGCCAGTGGACCTGACGGGACTAGCGGGAGGGAGACCCAGTACTTC. V is TRBV7-2 and J is TRBJ2-5; TRBD2 matches 15 bases. This CDR3 has 16 residues. Unmatched junction bases numbered 10, after V lost 9 bases and J lost 5 bases. Germline V lookup: CDR1 SGHTA, CDR2 FQGNSA.

This clonotype was counted between two and nine times. V is TRBV7-6 and J is TRBJ2-1; possibly TRBD1 for D (7 bases). The CDR3 runs 17 residues. Germline CDR1 SGHVS, CDR2 FNYEAQ. Trimming left V 4 bases short and J 2 bases short, with 18 bases between. In DNA, the CDR3 is TGTGCCAGCAGCTCCCCGTACGCGGGACAGACCTACAATGAGCAGTTCTTC. As protein: CASSSPYAGQTYNEQFF.

The J gene is TRBJ2-7, the V gene TRBV11-2; D could derive from TRBD1 or TRBD2 (5 bases each). Trimming removed 4 bases at V and 3 bases at J, with 10 bases between. The CDR3 consists of 13 residues. Germline values: CDR1 SGHAT, CDR2 FQNNGV. CDR3 coding DNA: TGTGCCAGCAGCTCGGGGACCCGCTACGAGCAGTACTTC. It yields the protein CASSSGTRYEQYF. Supplemented by reference TRBV11-2 and TRBJ2-7, the full variable domain reads EAGVAQSPRYKIIEKRQSVAFWCNPISGHATLYWYQQILGQGPKLLIQFQNNGVVDDSQLPKDRFSAERLKGVDSTLKIQPAKLEDSAVYLCASSSGTRYEQYFGPGTRLTVT.

In this sample, this clonotype turned up a few times. This chain links TRBV20-1 with TRBJ2-3, with D possibly being TRBD2 (5 bases). V dropped 3 bases and J dropped 5 bases, with 9 bases sitting between them. Germline assignment: CDR1 DFQATT and CDR2 SNEGSKA (reference sequence). The CDR3 has 12 residues. The CDR3 protein is CSARTGEDTQYF. As DNA, the CDR3 is TGCAGTGCTAGGACCGGGGAAGATACGCAGTATTTT.

This clonotype was seen many times. The rearrangement links TRBV5-1 to TRBJ2-5; 7 bases align to TRBD1. Germline V gene lookup returns CDR1 SGHRS and CDR2 YFSETQ. The V and J ends lost 3 bases and 3 bases, in that order; junction bases with no gene match: 8. The length of the CDR3 is 15 residues. The CDR3 is CASSWMTGLEETQYF. The CDR3, as DNA: TGCGCCAGCAGCTGGATGACAGGGTTGGAAGAGACCCAGTACTTC.

The rearrangement joins TRBV3-1 to TRBJ1-4; D gene uncertain. The V end lost 5 bases, the J end lost 0 bases, and 7 bases lay between the germline ends. The CDR3 contains 14 residues. The V gene's germline CDR1 is LGHDT and CDR2 YNNKEL (reference sequence). The DNA for the CDR3 is TGTGCCAGCAGCTCAATTGCAACTAATGAAAAACTGTTTTTT. This gives the protein CASSSIATNEKLFF.

This clonotype was seen more than once but under ten times. The gene calls are TRBV18 and TRBJ2-1, with D unresolved. There are 12 residues in the CDR3. Germline loops: CDR1 KGHSH, CDR2 LQKENI. The germline V and J ends were trimmed by 1 base and 6 bases, with 4 bases remaining between them. The CDR3 region is CASSPRPNEQFF. The DNA for the CDR3 is TGTGCCAGCTCACCACGGCCCAATGAGCAGTTCTTC.

V usage is TRBV5-1 and J usage is TRBJ2-3, with D tentatively TRBD1 (6 bases). This CDR3 contains 13 residues. V gave up 7 bases and J gave up 6 bases, with 15 bases separating them. Germline lookup yields CDR1 SGHRS and CDR2 YFSETQ. DNA for the CDR3: TGCGCCAGCGTGGACAGCCTAGGGGATACGCAGTATTTT. Translated, it gives CASVDSLGDTQYF.

The chain is built from TRBV5-1 and TRBJ2-7; D is ambiguous. Per the germline V gene, CDR1 is SGHRS and CDR2 is YFSETQ. The CDR3 sequence is 14 residues long. Trimming left V 1 base short and J 0 bases short, with 8 bases between. The CDR3 loop reads CASSLWQNSYEQYF. The DNA for the CDR3 is TGCGCCAGCAGCTTGTGGCAGAACTCCTACGAGCAGTACTTC. The full variable domain, completed using reference TRBV5-1 and TRBJ2-7, is KAGVTQTPRYLIKTRGQQVTLSCSPISGHRSVSWYQQTPGQGLQFLFEYFSETQRNKGNFPGRFSGRQFSNSRSEMNVSTLELGDSALYLCASSLWQNSYEQYFGPGTRLTVT.

The chain is built from TRBV5-1 and TRBJ2-3; D possibly matches TRBD1 or TRBD2 (5 bases each). Germline CDR1 and CDR2: SGHRS and YFSETQ. With 0 bases removed from V and 4 bases from J, the gap between germline ends came to 9 bases. CDR3 size: 14 residues. The CDR3 sequence: CASSLDVGADTQYF. The CDR3 coding sequence is TGCGCCAGCAGCTTGGACGTGGGGGCAGATACGCAGTATTTT.

CDR3 sequence: CASSVRDTFQWRQFF. The DNA for the CDR3 is TGTGCCAGCAGTGTAAGGGACACGTTCCAATGGCGGCAGTTCTTC. The chain couples TRBV6-1 to TRBJ2-1, with D possibly TRBD1 on 6 matching bases. Germline V CDR1 and CDR2: MNHNS, SASEGT. This CDR3 spans 15 amino acids. Deletions cut 4 bases from V and 12 bases from J, with 22 bases between.

The rearrangement joins TRBV5-1 to TRBJ2-1; TRBD2 matches at 13 bases. The junction had 3 bases not matched to a gene; V was cut back by 2 bases and J by 7 bases. Germline V CDR1 and CDR2: SGHRS, YFSETQ. This CDR3 spans 15 amino acids. CDR3 DNA sequence: TGCGCCAGCAGCTTCGGGACTAGCGGGGCGAATGAGCAGTTCTTC. It is translated as CASSFGTSGANEQFF.

The rearrangement links TRBV11-2 to TRBJ2-6; D may be TRBD2 (6 bases). This CDR3 is built from 16 residues. Germline CDR1 SGHAT, CDR2 FQNNGV. With 3 bases removed from V and 3 bases from J, the gap between germline ends came to 12 bases. CDR3 region: CASSLGGGRGANVLTF. The CDR3 region has the DNA TGTGCCAGCAGCTTGGGGGGTGGGCGTGGGGCCAACGTCCTGACTTTC. The variable domain in full, with the rest retrieved from reference TRBV11-2 and TRBJ2-6, is EAGVAQSPRYKIIEKRQSVAFWCNPISGHATLYWYQQILGQGPKLLIQFQNNGVVDDSQLPKDRFSAERLKGVDSTLKIQPAKLEDSAVYLCASSLGGGRGANVLTFGAGSRLTVL.

This clonotype showed up just a few times. The chain recombines TRBV27 with TRBJ2-1, with TRBD2 identical over 8 bases. CDR1 is MNHEY and CDR2 is SMNVEV in the germline V gene (reference sequence). The CDR3 is 17 residues long. With V trimmed by 2 bases and J by 6 bases, 12 bases remained unmatched. CDR3 amino acids: CASSLVVAPGGRNEQFF. In DNA, the CDR3 is TGTGCCAGCAGTTTAGTTGTCGCTCCGGGAGGGCGCAATGAGCAGTTCTTC.

The V gene is TRBV5-1, the J gene TRBJ2-7, with no clear D. CDR3 length: 13 amino acids. The germline V and J ends were trimmed by 0 bases and 2 bases, with 6 bases remaining between them. Germline V lookup: CDR1 SGHRS, CDR2 YFSETQ. CDR3 DNA: TGCGCCAGCAGCTTGGTAGAAACCTACGAGCAGTACTTC. The encoded protein is CASSLVETYEQYF.